A single sample gave rise to the 32 T cell receptor beta chains below, sequenced in a study of blood T cell repertoires in COVID-19. TCRdb's copy holds only in-frame clones and misses some; the assay was immunoSEQ multiplex PCR. The sample lists 390,000 or so clones, roughly 80% occurring once. The sequenced sample was PBMCs or T cells enriched from blood (not recorded which). The receptors here all came from a woman in her forties or fifties who had recovered from COVID-19.

The gene calls are TRBV6-5 and TRBJ2-3; D ambiguous. Deletions cut 8 bases from V and 4 bases from J, with 13 bases between. The CDR3 consists of 13 residues. Germline V gene sequence: CDR1 MNHEY, CDR2 SVGAGI. The CDR3 protein is CASVRIVADTQYF. CDR3 bases: TGTGCCAGCGTCCGTATAGTCGCAGATACGCAGTATTTT.

The rearrangement joins TRBV19 to TRBJ2-7; TRBD1 matches at 7 bases. The CDR3 runs 14 residues. V trimming: 5 bases; J trimming: 2 bases; junction bases outside the gene matches: 6. Germline loops: CDR1 LNHDA, CDR2 SQIVND (reference sequence). The DNA of the CDR3 is TGTGCCAGTAGTGTTTCGGGACAGCCCTACGAGCAGTACTTC. Its translation: CASSVSGQPYEQYF.

In nucleotides, the CDR3 is TGTGCCAGCAGCCAAGTGCAAAGCTCCTATGGCTACACCTTC. Translated, it gives CASSQVQSSYGYTF. V usage is TRBV3-1 (or the pseudogene TRBV3-2) and J usage is TRBJ1-2, with D unresolved. The CDR3 covers 14 residues. Germline CDR1 and CDR2: LGHDT and YNNKEL (reference sequence). V lost 1 base and J 4 bases, leaving 10 bases between the germline ends.

Comment on this clone: The same CDR3 also results from other DNA sequences found in this sample. The chain joins TRBV18 to TRBJ1-2; TRBD1 matches 8 bases. With 3 bases clipped from V and 5 bases from J, the junction kept 2 bases outside the gene matches. CDR1 is KGHSH, CDR2 LQKENI, per germline. The CDR3 sequence is 13 residues long. CDR3 region: CASSPGQDYGYTF. As DNA, the CDR3 is TGTGCCAGCTCACCGGGACAGGATTATGGCTACACCTTC. Filled out from reference TRBV18 and TRBJ1-2, the complete variable domain reads NAGVMQNPRHLVRRRGQEARLRCSPMKGHSHVYWYRQLPEEGLKFMVYLQKENIIDESGMPKERFSAEFPKEGPSILRIQQVVRGDSAAYFCASSPGQDYGYTFGSGTRLTVV.

This clone has only one observation. The gene calls are TRBV12-3 or TRBV12-4 and TRBJ1-2; the match to TRBD1 covers 8 bases. J lost 7 bases, V lost 1 base, and 2 bases had no gene match. There are 13 residues in the CDR3. The CDR3 nucleotides are TGTGCCAGCAGTTTAGACAGGGGGTCTGGCTACACCTTC. This gives the protein CASSLDRGSGYTF.

The V and J genes are TRBV24-1 and TRBJ1-2; unclear D gene. Trimming pared 5 bases from V and 8 bases from J, leaving 20 bases between. The germline V gene encodes CDR1 KGHDR and CDR2 SFDVKD. The CDR3 covers 15 residues. The CDR3 DNA reads as TGTGCCACCAGTGCAGGAAGCAGCCCCTCTGGCGGCTACACCTTC. It yields the protein CATSAGSSPSGGYTF.

The chain combines TRBV7-3 with TRBJ2-2; 9 bases align to TRBD1. Germline CDR1 reads SGHTA; CDR2 reads FQGTGA. CDR3 size: 17 residues. J gave up 3 bases and V 1 base, and 6 bases lay outside the gene matches. In nucleotides, the CDR3 is TGTGCCAGCAGCTTAATGAGTTGGACAGGGGACACCGGGGAGCTGTTTTTT. This sequence encodes CASSLMSWTGDTGELFF.

CDR3 nucleotides: TGTGCCAGCAGCTTGACAGGAACTAACTATGGCTACACCTTC. Translation: CASSLTGTNYGYTF. The V gene is TRBV5-6, the J gene TRBJ1-2, with D possibly TRBD1 on 5 matching bases. Germline assignment: CDR1 SGHDT and CDR2 YYEEEE. CDR3 length: 14 amino acids. The V end was cut by 1 base, the J end by 0 bases, with 7 bases between.

This clone has just a few counts. V gene TRBV27 combines with J gene TRBJ1-4; 7 bases fit TRBD1. CDR1 is MNHEY, CDR2 SMNVEV, per germline (reference sequence). The CDR3 is 16 residues long. The ends lost 3 bases at V and 7 bases at J; junction bases unmatched: 11. Here the CDR3 reads CASSLNRGAWGEKLFF. DNA of the CDR3: TGTGCCAGCAGTTTGAACAGGGGAGCGTGGGGTGAAAAACTGTTTTTT.

The V gene is TRBV9, the J gene TRBJ2-7; TRBD2 agrees at 8 bases. Germline CDR1 reads SGDLS; CDR2 reads YYNGEE. The CDR3 has 14 amino acids. After removal of 0 bases from V and 3 bases from J, the junction contained 2 bases not matched to a gene. The CDR3 DNA reads as TGTGCCAGCAGCGTAGGTAGCGGGATCTACGAGCAGTACTTC. Protein sequence: CASSVGSGIYEQYF.

The chain has TRBV27 and TRBJ2-1; TRBD2 matches 9 bases. Germline CDR1 is MNHEY and CDR2 is SMNVEV (reference sequence). J lost 6 bases, V lost 3 bases, and 9 bases had no gene match. The CDR3 is 16 residues long. The CDR3 protein is CASSFAGTSISNEQFF. The CDR3 DNA follows: TGTGCCAGCAGTTTCGCCGGGACTAGCATTTCCAATGAGCAGTTCTTC.

The chain has TRBV3-1 (or the pseudogene TRBV3-2) and TRBJ1-2; 7 bases agree with TRBD1. The V gene's germline CDR1 is LGHDT and CDR2 YNNKEL (reference sequence). This CDR3 has 13 amino acids. Trimming removed 4 bases from V and 8 bases from J; junction bases left unmatched: 7. DNA for the CDR3: TGTGCCAGCAGCCCTAAGGGGGCGGGAGGCTACACCTTC. Its translation: CASSPKGAGGYTF.

V is TRBV11-3 and J is TRBJ2-7, with TRBD2 as a possible D gene (6 bases). The length of the CDR3 is 14 residues. Trimming cost V 0 bases and J 5 bases, with 11 bases left between them. Germline V CDR1 and CDR2: SGHNT, YENEEA. CDR3 coding DNA: TGTGCCAGCAGCTTAGACGGGAGAAACGACGAGCAGTACTTC. It specifies CASSLDGRNDEQYF.

This chain connects TRBV5-6 to TRBJ1-1, with a weak D call TRBD1 (5 bases). Germline V CDR1 and CDR2: SGHDT, YYEEEE. The CDR3 totals 12 residues. V was cut by 3 bases and J by 7 bases, with 10 bases left in between. CDR3 nucleotides: TGTGCCAGCAGCTCCGGGACTGATGAAGCTTTCTTT. Its protein is CASSSGTDEAFF.

The rearrangement joins TRBV7-9 to TRBJ1-6; D is perhaps TRBD1 (6 bases). This CDR3 comprises 15 residues. V lost 7 bases, J lost 0 bases, and 10 bases lay in between. In germline, CDR1 is SEHNR, CDR2 FQNEAQ (reference sequence). The CDR3 loop is CASMQGSSYNSPLHF. CDR3 nucleotide sequence: TGTGCCAGCATGCAGGGGAGCTCCTATAATTCACCCCTCCACTTT.

This chain links TRBV30 with TRBJ2-1; 7 bases fit TRBD2. The CDR3 is 12 residues long. V trimming: 3 bases; J trimming: 6 bases; junction bases outside the gene matches: 2. The germline CDR1 and CDR2 sequences are GTSNPN and SVGIG (reference sequence). DNA of the CDR3: TGTGCCTGGAGAGCGGGACTCAATGAGCAGTTCTTC. This translates into CAWRAGLNEQFF.

The table lists this clone with a few counts. This sequence joins TRBV6-2 or TRBV6-3 and TRBJ1-3, with D uncertain. Germline CDR1 is MNHEY and CDR2 is SVGEGT. CDR3 size: 16 residues. V was clipped by 3 bases and J by 1 base, with 13 bases between them. CDR3 loop: CASSYALLPSGNTIYF. CDR3 bases: TGTGCCAGCAGTTATGCCCTACTCCCATCTGGAAACACCATATATTTT.

This clone was counted once. The chain combines TRBV27 with TRBJ2-7, with D possibly being TRBD1 (5 bases). The V gene lost 3 bases and the J gene lost 5 bases, with 11 bases spanning the gap. CDR3 size: 13 residues. CDR1 and CDR2 from the germline V gene are MNHEY and SMNVEV (reference sequence). Here the CDR3 reads CASSFSRGDEQYF. The CDR3 nucleotides are TGTGCCAGCAGTTTTAGTAGGGGCGACGAGCAGTACTTC.

This clone has a handful of counts. V gene TRBV5-5 combines with J gene TRBJ1-2; D might be TRBD1 (6 bases). V lost 1 base to trimming and J lost 5 bases, with 9 bases between them. This CDR3 spans 13 amino acids. CDR1 is SGHKS, CDR2 YYEKEE, per germline (reference sequence). CDR3 nucleotide sequence: TGTGCCAGCAGCTTGCAGGGGCGTTATGGCTACACCTTC. It is translated as CASSLQGRYGYTF.

The chain is built from TRBV19 and TRBJ2-2, with D perhaps TRBD2 (5 bases). V dropped 6 bases and J dropped 3 bases, with 14 bases sitting between them. CDR1 and CDR2 from the germline V gene are LNHDA and SQIVND (reference sequence). CDR3 length equals 15 residues. For the CDR3, the DNA is TGTGCCAGTAGCGGCGGAGGTACCCACACCGGGGAGCTGTTTTTT. This codes for CASSGGGTHTGELFF.

This chain connects TRBV6-5 to TRBJ1-5; TRBD1 agrees at 7 bases. The germline gives CDR1 MNHEY, CDR2 SVGAGI. The CDR3 covers 13 residues. V dropped 7 bases and J dropped 4; count of bases not matched to a gene: 4. This CDR3 is CASNRGRNQPQHF. In nucleotides, the CDR3 is TGTGCCAGCAACAGGGGTAGGAATCAGCCCCAGCATTTT.

CDR3 sequence (DNA): TGTGCCAGCAGCGCTACAGGGGCGCGGGAAGCTTTCTTT. It encodes CASSATGAREAFF. The chain combines TRBV6-5 with TRBJ1-1, with TRBD1 matching 7 bases. The CDR3 runs to 13 residues. Germline assignment: CDR1 MNHEY and CDR2 SVGAGI. The trim removed 6 bases at V and 8 bases at J, leaving 9 bases unmatched.

V and J are TRBV5-1 and TRBJ2-6; TRBD1 aligns across 9 bases. CDR3 length: 16 amino acids. Germline V gene data show CDR1 as SGHRS and CDR2 as YFSETQ. V was pared by 0 bases and J by 8 bases, with 6 bases of the junction left unmatched. CDR3 residues: CASSLGTGVTSNVLTF. In DNA, the CDR3 is TGCGCCAGCAGCTTGGGGACAGGGGTGACGTCCAACGTCCTGACTTTC.

V is TRBV5-6 and J is TRBJ1-1; D is unresolved. The CDR3 loop spans 14 amino acids. Germline V gene lookup returns CDR1 SGHDT and CDR2 YYEEEE. V dropped 4 bases and J dropped 0 bases, with 10 bases sitting between them. CDR3 nucleotides: TGTGCCAGCAGCCTAGACCCTATGAACACTGAAGCTTTCTTT. The encoded protein is CASSLDPMNTEAFF. Combining the CDR3 with reference TRBV5-6 and TRBJ1-1 gives the whole variable domain DAGVTQSPTHLIKTRGQQVTLRCSPKSGHDTVSWYQQALGQGPQFIFQYYEEEERQRGNFPDRFSGHQFPNYSSELNVNALLLGDSALYLCASSLDPMNTEAFFGQGTRLTVV.

The gene calls are TRBV12-3 or TRBV12-4 and TRBJ1-5; 7 bases are a match to TRBD1. J gave up 8 bases and V 4 bases, and 5 bases lay outside the gene matches. The CDR3 sequence is 13 residues long. This CDR3 reads CASSWRQGEPQHF. DNA of the CDR3: TGTGCCAGCAGTTGGCGACAGGGCGAGCCCCAGCATTTT.

V and J are TRBV6-5 and TRBJ1-6; perhaps TRBD1 as D (5 bases). The CDR3 has 14 amino acids. Deletions cut 5 bases from V and 12 bases from J, with 17 bases between. Germline loops: CDR1 MNHEY, CDR2 SVGAGI. The CDR3 nucleotides are TGTGCCAGCAGTCAGGGTATTACTACGGAACCCCTCCACTTT. Its translation: CASSQGITTEPLHF.

The chain is built from TRBV6-5 and TRBJ2-1; no firm D call. CDR3 length: 11 amino acids. Germline values: CDR1 MNHEY, CDR2 SVGAGI. V gave up 7 bases and J gave up 8 bases, with 9 bases separating them. Written as DNA, the CDR3 is TGTGCCAGCACCCTCCTCGATGAGCAGTTCTTC. It specifies CASTLLDEQFF.

V is TRBV5-1 and J is TRBJ1-1, with 7 bases identical to TRBD1. Trimming at V came to 1 base and at J to 2 bases, leaving 5 bases not matched to a gene. Looked up from germline, CDR1 is SGHRS and CDR2 is YFSETQ. This CDR3 has 15 residues. The CDR3 region is CASSLFTGANTEAFF. The CDR3, as DNA: TGCGCCAGCAGCTTGTTTACAGGGGCTAACACTGAAGCTTTCTTT.

The genes are TRBV27 and TRBJ1-2; 7 nucleotides agree with TRBD1. Germline CDR1 reads MNHEY; CDR2 reads SMNVEV (reference sequence). The CDR3 contains 15 residues. After removal of 0 bases from V and 4 bases from J, the junction contained 5 bases not matched to a gene. The CDR3 nucleotides are TGTGCCAGCAGTTTATCGGGACAGCCTTTCTATGGCTACACCTTC. This translates into CASSLSGQPFYGYTF.

V is TRBV30 and J is TRBJ2-2, with D possibly TRBD2 on 5 matching bases. Germline lookup yields CDR1 GTSNPN and CDR2 SVGIG (reference sequence). This CDR3 has 14 residues. V dropped 1 base and J dropped 4 bases, with 10 bases sitting between them. CDR3 bases: TGTGCCTGGAGTGGAAGCGGATTCACCGGGGAGCTGTTTTTT. It specifies CAWSGSGFTGELFF.

V is TRBV6-2 or TRBV6-3 and J is TRBJ1-5; D is uncertain. The V end lost 2 bases, the J end lost 10 bases, and 9 bases lay between the germline ends. Germline CDR1 MNHEY, CDR2 SVGEGT. The CDR3 sequence is 12 residues long. The CDR3 DNA follows: TGTGCCAGCAGTTACCCGCCCCTACCCCAGCATTTT. Its protein product is CASSYPPLPQHF.

The chain combines TRBV6-5 with TRBJ2-1; D not certain. Germline V gene data show CDR1 as MNHEY and CDR2 as SVGAGI. Trimming removed 5 bases from V and 0 bases from J, with 11 bases in between. This CDR3 contains 15 residues. The CDR3 DNA follows: TGTGCCAGCAGTCGAATCTTGAGCTCCTACAATGAGCAGTTCTTC. It encodes CASSRILSSYNEQFF.